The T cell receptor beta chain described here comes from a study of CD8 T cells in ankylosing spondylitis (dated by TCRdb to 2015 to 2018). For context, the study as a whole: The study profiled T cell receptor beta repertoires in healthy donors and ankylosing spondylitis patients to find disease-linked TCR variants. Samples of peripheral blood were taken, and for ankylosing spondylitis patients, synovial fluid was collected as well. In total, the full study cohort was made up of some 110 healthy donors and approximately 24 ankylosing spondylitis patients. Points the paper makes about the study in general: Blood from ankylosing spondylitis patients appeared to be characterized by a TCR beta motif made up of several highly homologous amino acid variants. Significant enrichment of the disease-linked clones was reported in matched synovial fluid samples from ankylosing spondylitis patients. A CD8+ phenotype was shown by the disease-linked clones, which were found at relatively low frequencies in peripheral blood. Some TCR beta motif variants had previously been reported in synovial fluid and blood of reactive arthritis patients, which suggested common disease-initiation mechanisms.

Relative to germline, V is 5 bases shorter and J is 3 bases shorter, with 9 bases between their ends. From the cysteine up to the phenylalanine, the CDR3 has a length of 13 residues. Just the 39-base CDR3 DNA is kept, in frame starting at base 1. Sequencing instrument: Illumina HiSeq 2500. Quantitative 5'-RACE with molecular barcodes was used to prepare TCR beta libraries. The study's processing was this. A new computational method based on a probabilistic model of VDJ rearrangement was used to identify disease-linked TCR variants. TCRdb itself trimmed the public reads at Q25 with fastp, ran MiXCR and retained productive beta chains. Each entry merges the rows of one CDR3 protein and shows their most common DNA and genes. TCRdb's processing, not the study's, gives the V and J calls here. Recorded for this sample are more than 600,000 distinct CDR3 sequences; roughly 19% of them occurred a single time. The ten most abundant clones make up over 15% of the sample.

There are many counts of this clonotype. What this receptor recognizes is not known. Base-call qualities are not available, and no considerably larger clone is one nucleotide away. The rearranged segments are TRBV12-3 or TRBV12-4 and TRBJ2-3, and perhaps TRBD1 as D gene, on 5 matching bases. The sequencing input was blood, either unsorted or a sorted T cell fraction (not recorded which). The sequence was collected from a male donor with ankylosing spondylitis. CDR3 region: CASSSDRTDTQYF. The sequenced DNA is TGTGCCAGCAGTAGCGACAGAACAGATACGCAGTATTTT.